This TCR beta chain is from a study of identifying expanded T cells in peripheral blood. Study results and limitations: Across healthy donors, higher total template counts meant significantly greater roughly two-week count variance.

TCRdb's copy holds only in-frame clones and misses some; the assay was immunoSEQ multiplex PCR. Counted here are about 85,000 clones, about 88% occurring once; the ten biggest clones make up about 20%. CDR1 is KGHSH and CDR2 is LQKENI in the germline V gene. V was pared by 6 bases and J by 5 bases, with 11 bases between. The CDR3 is 13 residues long. This clone showed up just a few times. The antigen is unknown. The V gene is TRBV18, the J gene TRBJ2-1, with D uncertain. Sequenced sample: blood. The TCR comes from a person aged 18-69 years in good health. CDR3 in amino acids: CASSGSTDNEQFF. The CDR3 DNA reads as TGTGCCAGCTCTGGAAGTACTGACAATGAGCAGTTCTTC.